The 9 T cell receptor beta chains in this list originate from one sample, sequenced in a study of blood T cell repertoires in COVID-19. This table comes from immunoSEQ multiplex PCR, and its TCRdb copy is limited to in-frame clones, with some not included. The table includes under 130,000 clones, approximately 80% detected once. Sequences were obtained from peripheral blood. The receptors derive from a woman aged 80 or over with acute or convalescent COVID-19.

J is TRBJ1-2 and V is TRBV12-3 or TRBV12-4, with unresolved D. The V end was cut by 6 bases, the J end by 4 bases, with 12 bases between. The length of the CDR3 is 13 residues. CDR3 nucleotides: TGTGCCAGCAGCTCTCCCCCGTTCTATGGCTACACCTTC. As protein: CASSSPPFYGYTF.

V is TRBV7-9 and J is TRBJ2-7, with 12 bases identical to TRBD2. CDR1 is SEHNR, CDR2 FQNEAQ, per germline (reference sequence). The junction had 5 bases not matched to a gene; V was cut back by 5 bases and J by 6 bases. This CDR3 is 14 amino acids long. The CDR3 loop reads CASSRLAGEGEQYF. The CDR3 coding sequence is TGTGCCAGCAGCCGACTAGCGGGAGAGGGCGAGCAGTACTTC.

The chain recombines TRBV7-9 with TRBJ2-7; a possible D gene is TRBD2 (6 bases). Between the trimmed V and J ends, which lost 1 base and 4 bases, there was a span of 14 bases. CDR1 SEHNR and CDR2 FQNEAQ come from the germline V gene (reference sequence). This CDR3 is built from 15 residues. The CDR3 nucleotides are TGTGCCAGCAGCTTAGGAGGAGGGAGTATATACGAGCAGTACTTC. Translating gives CASSLGGGSIYEQYF.

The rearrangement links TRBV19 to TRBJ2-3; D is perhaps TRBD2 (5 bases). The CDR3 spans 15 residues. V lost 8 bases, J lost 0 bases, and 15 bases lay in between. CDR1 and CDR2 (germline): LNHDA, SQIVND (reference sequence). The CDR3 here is CASGPLGGSTDTQYF. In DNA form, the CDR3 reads TGTGCCAGTGGACCGCTCGGCGGGAGCACAGATACGCAGTATTTT. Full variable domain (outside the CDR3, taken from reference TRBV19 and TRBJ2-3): DGGITQSPKYLFRKEGQNVTLSCEQNLNHDAMYWYRQDPGQGLRLIYYSQIVNDFQKGDIAEGYSVSREKKESFPLTVTSAQKNPTAFYLCASGPLGGSTDTQYFGPGTRLTVL.

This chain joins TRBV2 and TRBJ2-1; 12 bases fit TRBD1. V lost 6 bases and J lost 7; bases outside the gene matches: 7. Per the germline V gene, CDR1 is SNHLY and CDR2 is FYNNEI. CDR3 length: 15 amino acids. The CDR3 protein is CASRGDRGLGNEQFF. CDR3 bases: TGTGCCAGCAGAGGGGACAGGGGGCTCGGGAATGAGCAGTTCTTC.

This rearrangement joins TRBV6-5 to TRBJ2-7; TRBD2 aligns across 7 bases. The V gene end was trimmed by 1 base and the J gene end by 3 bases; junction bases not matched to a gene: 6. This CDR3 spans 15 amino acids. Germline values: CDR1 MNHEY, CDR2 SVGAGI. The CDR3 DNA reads TGTGCCAGCAGTTACTGGGCGGGAGCCGACTACGAGCAGTACTTC. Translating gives CASSYWAGADYEQYF.

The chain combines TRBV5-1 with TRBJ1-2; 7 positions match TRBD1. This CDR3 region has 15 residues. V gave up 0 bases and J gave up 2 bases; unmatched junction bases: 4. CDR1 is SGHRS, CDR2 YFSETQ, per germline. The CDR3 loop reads CASSLAGGQNYGYTF. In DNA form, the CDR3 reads TGCGCCAGCAGCTTGGCAGGGGGACAGAACTATGGCTACACCTTC. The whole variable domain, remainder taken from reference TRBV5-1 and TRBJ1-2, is KAGVTQTPRYLIKTRGQQVTLSCSPISGHRSVSWYQQTPGQGLQFLFEYFSETQRNKGNFPGRFSGRQFSNSRSEMNVSTLELGDSALYLCASSLAGGQNYGYTFGSGTRLTVV.

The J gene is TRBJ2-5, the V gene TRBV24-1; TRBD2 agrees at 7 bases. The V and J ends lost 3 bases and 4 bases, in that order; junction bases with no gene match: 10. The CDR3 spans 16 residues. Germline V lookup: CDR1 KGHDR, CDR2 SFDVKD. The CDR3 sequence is CATSDPGGRGPETQYF. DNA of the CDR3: TGTGCCACCAGTGATCCCGGGGGGAGGGGTCCAGAGACCCAGTACTTC.

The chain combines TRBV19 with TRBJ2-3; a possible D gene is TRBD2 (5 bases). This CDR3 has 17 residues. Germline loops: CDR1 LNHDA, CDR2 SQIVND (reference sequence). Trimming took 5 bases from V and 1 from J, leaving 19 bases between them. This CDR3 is CASSPWTGSDGTDTQYF. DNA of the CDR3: TGTGCCAGTAGTCCGTGGACGGGGTCCGATGGCACAGATACGCAGTATTTT.